This T cell receptor beta chain was sequenced for a study of regulatory T cells in long-lasting Graves disease. Whole-study context: Under 3 months of antithyroid drugs had been taken by newly diagnosed Graves' patients. The study's findings and limits: Under persistent disease, TRBV28, TRBJ1-2 and TRBJ2-5 were used preferentially.

Regarding time point: newly diagnosed GD, antithyroid drugs for less than 3 months. The TCR library was made from RNA that had been extracted from PBMCs in TRIzol. In regard to this clonotype: What it binds is not known. The junction and the germline gene differ at one end; a read error may be behind it.

For TCR beta, libraries came from iRepertoire HTBI primers and Arm-PCR of CDR3 regions. Via MiXCR, TCRdb re-called the multiplex PCR reads, giving one row per CDR3 protein. The sample has hundreds of thousands of distinct CDR3 sequences; 15% to 20% are singletons. The germline V gene has CDR1 DFQATT and CDR2 SNEGSKA (reference sequence). This CDR3 spans 14 amino acids. The same sample was also used in a study of T cells in Graves' hyperthyroidism and ophthalmopathy.

The clonotype originates from a man younger than 35 with Graves disease. This specimen consisted of peripheral blood mononuclear cells (PBMCs), obtained at new diagnosis, from a patient treated with antithyroid drugs. The chain has TRBV20-1 and TRBJ2-3, with D possibly TRBD2 on 6 matching bases. The CDR3 bases are TGCAGCGCTAAATTCCCTAGCGTTGCAGATACGCAGTATTTT. Translation gives CSAKFPSVADTQYF.